This TCR beta chain comes out of a study of blood T cell repertoires in COVID-19. For the study at large: Samples representing acute and convalescent COVID-19 were sourced from the United States, Italy and Spain.

The CDR3 loop spans 13 amino acids. The V end was cut by 7 bases, the J end by 1 base, with 8 bases between. Germline loops: CDR1 LNHDA, CDR2 SQIVND (reference sequence). In the authors' workflow: Using reference gene primer amplification, nucleated cell counts were estimated. Sequenced by immunoSEQ multiplex PCR; TCRdb stores in-frame clones only, minus some. V, J and clone size are those of that table, while D and trimming were read from the DNA. This sample carries about 87,000 clones, 70% to 90% of them seen once, and the ten largest clones take around 5.2%. Input material: peripheral blood. The receptor comes from a middle-aged man with acute or convalescent COVID-19. The chain combines TRBV19 with TRBJ1-5; the D gene is possibly TRBD1 (5 bases). The CDR3: CASTTASNQPQHF. DNA of the CDR3: TGTGCCAGTACGACAGCGAGCAATCAGCCCCAGCATTTT.